The text below deals with one T cell receptor (beta chain). Its antigen remains unidentified. The data were obtained in a study of cytomegalovirus exposure and HLA in healthy donors. The germline gives CDR1 MNHEY, CDR2 SMNVEV (reference sequence). This CDR3 has 13 residues. The junction had 7 bases not matched to a gene; V was cut back by 6 bases and J by 6 bases. There were likely unrecorded immune exposures, though donors were nominally healthy when sampled. Use of 60 Vbeta and 13 Jbeta primers characterized the PCR. Generated by immunoSEQ multiplex PCR, the TCRdb table keeps only in-frame clones and is missing some. The profile shows 130,000 or so clones, more than 75% of them singletons. Study-level findings and limits: According to reports, the classifier identified cytomegalovirus status with high specificity and sensitivity. More clonal expansion characterized HLA-associated TCR beta chains than equally common others in a later analysis.

Source material: PBMCs. The rearrangement uses TRBV27 and TRBJ1-2; 7 positions agree with TRBD1. The sequence was collected from a male donor in good health and CMV-seronegative. The CDR3 loop is CASRQTGFDGYTF. As DNA, the CDR3 is TGTGCCAGCAGGCAGACAGGGTTTGATGGCTACACCTTC.